Shown below are 12 T cell receptor beta chains from a single sample sequenced in a study of blood T cell repertoires in COVID-19. Profiled with immunoSEQ multiplex PCR; TCRdb holds only in-frame clones, not every one. The data contain around 83,000 clones, roughly 85% of them seen just once; the ten biggest clones take up 27%. Sequences were obtained from peripheral blood. The receptor source for this set is a man aged 45-65 years with active or convalescent COVID-19.

The chain couples TRBV6-5 to TRBJ2-5; TRBD2 aligns across 10 bases. There are 15 residues in the CDR3. Germline V lookup: CDR1 MNHEY, CDR2 SVGAGI. V dropped 0 bases and J dropped 2; count of bases not matched to a gene: 0. The CDR3 DNA reads TGTGCCAGCAGTTACTCTAGCGGGGGGCAAGAGACCCAGTACTTC. It encodes CASSYSSGGQETQYF.

The rearrangement uses TRBV7-9 and TRBJ2-5; D gene uncertain. The CDR3 has 13 residues. Trimming took off 6 bases at V and 4 bases at J, with 12 bases between the two ends. Germline V gives CDR1 SEHNR, CDR2 FQNEAQ (reference sequence). CDR3 nucleotides: TGTGCCAGCAGTCCGAGCCGGTTAGAGACCCAGTACTTC. Encoded protein: CASSPSRLETQYF.

The chain has TRBV3-1 (or the pseudogene TRBV3-2) and TRBJ2-5, with D unresolved. The germline V gene has CDR1 LGHDT and CDR2 YNNKEL (reference sequence). The CDR3 loop spans 16 amino acids. V was trimmed by 1 base and J by 5 bases, leaving 17 bases between them. In nucleotides, the CDR3 is TGTGCCAGCAGCCAAGGTGCGAGCCACGCTAGGGAGACCCAGTACTTC. It yields the protein CASSQGASHARETQYF.

The V gene is TRBV5-5, the J gene TRBJ2-3, with 7 bases lining up with TRBD2. The germline gives CDR1 SGHKS, CDR2 YYEKEE (reference sequence). V lost 5 bases, J lost 0 bases, and 6 bases stayed unmatched. The CDR3 loop spans 15 amino acids. The CDR3 region has the DNA TGTGCCAGCAGAGGGAGGGATACGAGCACAGATACGCAGTATTTT. Its protein product is CASRGRDTSTDTQYF.

The J gene is TRBJ1-6, the V gene TRBV28, with no clear D. Per germline, CDR1 MDHEN and CDR2 SYDVKM. This CDR3 comprises 13 residues. The ends were cut back, 8 bases at V and 3 bases at J, with 8 bases in the middle. The CDR3 loop reads CASRANYNSPLHF. CDR3 nucleotide sequence: TGTGCCAGCCGCGCTAACTATAATTCACCCCTCCACTTT.

The rearrangement joins TRBV24-1 to TRBJ1-2; TRBD1 matches 9 bases. With V trimmed by 4 bases and J by 4 bases, 6 bases remained unmatched. The CDR3 covers 15 residues. CDR1 is KGHDR, CDR2 SFDVKD, per germline. CDR3 loop: CATSETGGKSYGYTF. Written as DNA, the CDR3 is TGTGCCACCAGTGAGACAGGGGGAAAGAGCTATGGCTACACCTTC.

This chain connects TRBV5-1 to TRBJ2-5, with 7 bases fitting TRBD1. The trim removed 4 bases at V and 2 bases at J, leaving 8 bases unmatched. Germline-derived CDR1 and CDR2 are SGHRS and YFSETQ. The CDR3 sequence is 15 residues long. DNA for the CDR3: TGCGCCAGCAGCGATAACAGGGGTCGACAAGAGACCCAGTACTTC. Its translation is CASSDNRGRQETQYF.

This chain joins TRBV11-3 and TRBJ2-5; D perhaps matches TRBD2 (6 bases). Germline V gene data show CDR1 as SGHNT and CDR2 as YENEEA. V lost 1 base, J lost 10 bases, and 10 bases lay in between. CDR3 length: 12 amino acids. The CDR3 loop is CASSLGGGVQYF. The CDR3 DNA sequence: TGTGCCAGCAGCTTAGGGGGCGGGGTCCAGTACTTC.

The J gene is TRBJ2-6, the V gene TRBV28; 10 nucleotides match TRBD1. This CDR3 is 18 amino acids long. The germline V gene encodes CDR1 MDHEN and CDR2 SYDVKM. Trimming cost V 2 bases and J 0 bases; bases outside gene matches: 4. CDR3 coding DNA: TGTGCCAGCAGTTTAGGGACAGGGGCATTCTCTGGGGCCAACGTCCTGACTTTC. This encodes CASSLGTGAFSGANVLTF.

The chain is built from TRBV7-8 and TRBJ2-1; TRBD1 is a possible D gene (5 bases). Germline CDR1 is SGHVS and CDR2 is FQNEAQ. The V and J ends lost 6 bases and 0 bases respectively, with 12 bases between them. There are 15 residues in the CDR3. CDR3 nucleotide sequence: TGTGCCAGCAGTCCAACAGGTTTCTCCTACAATGAGCAGTTCTTC. Translation gives CASSPTGFSYNEQFF.

This sequence joins TRBV24-1 and TRBJ1-3, with TRBD1 matching over 8 bases. V was clipped by 7 bases and J by 0 bases; unmatched bases: 4. The CDR3 is 15 amino acids. Germline V gene sequence: CDR1 KGHDR, CDR2 SFDVKD. The CDR3 coding sequence is TGTGCCACCAGCGGGACAGGAACCTCTGGAAACACCATATATTTT. Translating gives CATSGTGTSGNTIYF.

The chain has TRBV15 and TRBJ1-2; D possibly corresponds to TRBD1 (5 bases). CDR3 length: 16 amino acids. V dropped 0 bases and J dropped 7 bases, with 18 bases sitting between them. Germline CDR1 is LNHNV and CDR2 is YYDKDF (reference sequence). CDR3 coding DNA: TGTGCCACCAGCAGAGAAGGGGACTCCTCGCGGGGTGGCTACACCTTC. It translates to CATSREGDSSRGGYTF. Complete variable domain (other parts from reference TRBV15 and TRBJ1-2): DAMVIQNPRYQVTQFGKPVTLSCSQTLNHNVMYWYQQKSSQAPKLLFHYYDKDFNNEADTPDNFQSRRPNTSFCFLDIRSPGLGDTAMYLCATSREGDSSRGGYTFGSGTRLTVV.